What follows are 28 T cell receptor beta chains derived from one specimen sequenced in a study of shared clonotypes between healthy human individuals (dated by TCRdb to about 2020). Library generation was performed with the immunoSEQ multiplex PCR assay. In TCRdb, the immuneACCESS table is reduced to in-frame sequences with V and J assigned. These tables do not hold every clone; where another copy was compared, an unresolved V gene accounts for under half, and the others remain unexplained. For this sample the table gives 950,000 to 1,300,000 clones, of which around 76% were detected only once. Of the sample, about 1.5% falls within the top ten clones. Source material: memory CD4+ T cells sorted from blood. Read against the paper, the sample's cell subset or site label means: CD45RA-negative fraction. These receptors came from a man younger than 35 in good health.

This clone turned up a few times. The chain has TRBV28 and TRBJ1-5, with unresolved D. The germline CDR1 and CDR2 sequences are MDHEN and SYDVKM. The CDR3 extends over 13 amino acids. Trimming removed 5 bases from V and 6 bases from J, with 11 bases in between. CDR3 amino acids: CASSGPGSQPQHF. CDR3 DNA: TGTGCCAGCAGTGGGCCAGGAAGTCAGCCCCAGCATTTT.

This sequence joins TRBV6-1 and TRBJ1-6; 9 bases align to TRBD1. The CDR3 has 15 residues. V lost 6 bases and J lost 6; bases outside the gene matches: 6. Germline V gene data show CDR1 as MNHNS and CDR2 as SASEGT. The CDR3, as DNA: TGTGCCAGCAGCGCCGGGACAGGGTTTAATTCACCCCTCCACTTT. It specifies CASSAGTGFNSPLHF.

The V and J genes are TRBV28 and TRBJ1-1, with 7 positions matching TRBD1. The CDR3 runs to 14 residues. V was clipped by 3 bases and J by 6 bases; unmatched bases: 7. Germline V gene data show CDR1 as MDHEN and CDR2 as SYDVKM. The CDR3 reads CASSFIGGEPEAFF. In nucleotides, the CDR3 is TGTGCCAGCAGTTTTATAGGGGGCGAACCTGAAGCTTTCTTT.

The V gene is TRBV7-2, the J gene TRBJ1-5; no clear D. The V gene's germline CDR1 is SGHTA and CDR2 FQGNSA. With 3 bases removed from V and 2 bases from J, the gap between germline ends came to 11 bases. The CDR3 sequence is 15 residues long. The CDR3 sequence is CASSLFGMGNQPQHF. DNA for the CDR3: TGTGCCAGCAGCTTGTTCGGGATGGGCAATCAGCCCCAGCATTTT.

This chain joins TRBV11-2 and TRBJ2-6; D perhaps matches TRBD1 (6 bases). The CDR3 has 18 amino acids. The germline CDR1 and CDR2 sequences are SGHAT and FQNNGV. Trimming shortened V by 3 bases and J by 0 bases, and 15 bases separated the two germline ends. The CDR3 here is CASSFRDIALSGANVLTF. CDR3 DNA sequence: TGTGCCAGCAGCTTCCGGGACATTGCCCTCTCTGGGGCCAACGTCCTGACTTTC.

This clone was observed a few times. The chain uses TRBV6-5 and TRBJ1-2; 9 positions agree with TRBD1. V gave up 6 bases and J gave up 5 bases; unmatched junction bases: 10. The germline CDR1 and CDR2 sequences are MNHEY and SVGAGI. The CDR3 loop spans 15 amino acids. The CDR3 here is CASSQSGQGQYGYTF. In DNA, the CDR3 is TGTGCCAGCAGCCAGTCGGGACAGGGTCAATATGGCTACACCTTC.

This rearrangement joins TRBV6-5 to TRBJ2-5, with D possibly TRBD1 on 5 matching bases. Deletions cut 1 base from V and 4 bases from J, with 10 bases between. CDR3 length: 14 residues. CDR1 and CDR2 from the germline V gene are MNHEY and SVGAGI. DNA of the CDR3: TGTGCCAGCAGTTACTGGCAGGGTGGAGAGACCCAGTACTTC. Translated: CASSYWQGGETQYF.

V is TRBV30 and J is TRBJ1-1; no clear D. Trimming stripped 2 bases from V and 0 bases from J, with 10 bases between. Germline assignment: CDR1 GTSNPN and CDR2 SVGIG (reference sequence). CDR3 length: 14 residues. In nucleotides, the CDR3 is TGTGCCTGGAGTTCCGCAAGGATGAACACTGAAGCTTTCTTT. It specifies CAWSSARMNTEAFF.

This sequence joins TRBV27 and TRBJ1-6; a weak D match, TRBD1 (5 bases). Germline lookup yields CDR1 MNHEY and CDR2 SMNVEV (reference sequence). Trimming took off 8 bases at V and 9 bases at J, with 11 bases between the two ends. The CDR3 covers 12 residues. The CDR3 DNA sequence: TGTGCCAGCGGGGGGTATGGTTCACCCCTCCACTTT. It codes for CASGGYGSPLHF.

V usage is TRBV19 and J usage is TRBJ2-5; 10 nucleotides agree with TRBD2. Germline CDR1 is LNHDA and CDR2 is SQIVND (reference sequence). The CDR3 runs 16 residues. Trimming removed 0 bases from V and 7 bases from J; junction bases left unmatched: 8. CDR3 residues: CASSIESGRGIGTQYF. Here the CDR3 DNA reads TGTGCCAGTAGTATAGAAAGCGGGAGGGGGATAGGGACCCAGTACTTC.

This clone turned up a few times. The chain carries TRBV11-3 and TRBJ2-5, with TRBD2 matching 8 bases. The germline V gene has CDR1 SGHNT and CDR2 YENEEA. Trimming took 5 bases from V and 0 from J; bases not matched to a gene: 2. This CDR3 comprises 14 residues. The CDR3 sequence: CASSPGGDQETQYF. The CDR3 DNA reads TGTGCCAGCAGCCCCGGGGGGGACCAAGAGACCCAGTACTTC.

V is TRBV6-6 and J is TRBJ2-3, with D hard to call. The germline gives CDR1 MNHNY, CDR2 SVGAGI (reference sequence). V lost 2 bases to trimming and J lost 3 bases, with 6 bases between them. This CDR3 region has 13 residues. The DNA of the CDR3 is TGTGCCAGCAGTTACAGGGTTACAGATACGCAGTATTTT. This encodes CASSYRVTDTQYF.

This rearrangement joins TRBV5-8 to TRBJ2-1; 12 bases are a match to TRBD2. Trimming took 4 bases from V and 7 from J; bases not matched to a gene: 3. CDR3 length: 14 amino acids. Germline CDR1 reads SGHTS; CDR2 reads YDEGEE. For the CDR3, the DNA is TGTGCCAGCAGCCGACTAGCGGGAGTGAATGAGCAGTTCTTC. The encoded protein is CASSRLAGVNEQFF.

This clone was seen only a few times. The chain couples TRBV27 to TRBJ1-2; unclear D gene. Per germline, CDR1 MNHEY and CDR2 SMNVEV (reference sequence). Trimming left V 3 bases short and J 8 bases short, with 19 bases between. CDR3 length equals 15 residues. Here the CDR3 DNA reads TGTGCCAGCAGTTTGGCCCTGACCCCTAGAGACGGCTACACCTTC. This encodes CASSLALTPRDGYTF.

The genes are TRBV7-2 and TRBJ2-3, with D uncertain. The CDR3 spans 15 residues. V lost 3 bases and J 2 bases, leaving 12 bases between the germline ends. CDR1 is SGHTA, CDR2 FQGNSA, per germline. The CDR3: CASSFSLKPTDTQYF. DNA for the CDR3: TGTGCCAGCAGCTTTTCTCTCAAACCCACAGATACGCAGTATTTT.

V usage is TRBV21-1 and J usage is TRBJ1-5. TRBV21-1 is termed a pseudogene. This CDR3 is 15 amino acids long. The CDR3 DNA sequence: TGTGCCAGCAAACCGTTCAAGATTATGCATCAGCCCCAGCATTTT. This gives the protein CASKPFKIMHQPQHF.

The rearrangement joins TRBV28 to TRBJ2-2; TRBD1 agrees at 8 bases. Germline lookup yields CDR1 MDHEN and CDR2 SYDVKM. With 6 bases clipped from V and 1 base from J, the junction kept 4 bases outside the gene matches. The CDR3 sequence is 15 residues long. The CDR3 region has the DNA TGTGCCAGCAGGGGGGACAGGATGAACACCGGGGAGCTGTTTTTT. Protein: CASRGDRMNTGELFF.

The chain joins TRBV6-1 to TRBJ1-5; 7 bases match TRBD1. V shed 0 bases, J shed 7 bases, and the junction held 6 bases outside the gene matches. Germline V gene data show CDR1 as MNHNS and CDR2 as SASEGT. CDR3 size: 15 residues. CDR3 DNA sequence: TGTGCCAGCAGTGAAGCCCCGCAGGGGGGACAGCCCCAGCATTTT. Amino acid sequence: CASSEAPQGGQPQHF.

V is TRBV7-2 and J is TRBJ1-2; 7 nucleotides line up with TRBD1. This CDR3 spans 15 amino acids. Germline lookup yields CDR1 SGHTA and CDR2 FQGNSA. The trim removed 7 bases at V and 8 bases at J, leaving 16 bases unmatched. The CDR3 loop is CASTMGTTGARGYTF. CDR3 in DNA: TGTGCCAGCACCATGGGGACCACAGGGGCTAGAGGCTACACCTTC.

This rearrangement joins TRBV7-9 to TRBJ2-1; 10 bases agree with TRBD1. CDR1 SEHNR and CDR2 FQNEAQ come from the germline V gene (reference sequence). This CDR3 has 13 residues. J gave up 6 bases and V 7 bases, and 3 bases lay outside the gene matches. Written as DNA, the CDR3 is TGTGCCAGCACCGGACAGGGGGGCAATGAGCAGTTCTTC. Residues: CASTGQGGNEQFF.

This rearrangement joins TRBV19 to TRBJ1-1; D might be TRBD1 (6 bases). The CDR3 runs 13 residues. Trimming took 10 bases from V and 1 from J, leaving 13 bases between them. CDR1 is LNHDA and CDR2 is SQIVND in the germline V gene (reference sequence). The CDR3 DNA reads TGTGCCACGAAGGACAGAAAGAACACTGAAGCTTTCTTT. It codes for CATKDRKNTEAFF.

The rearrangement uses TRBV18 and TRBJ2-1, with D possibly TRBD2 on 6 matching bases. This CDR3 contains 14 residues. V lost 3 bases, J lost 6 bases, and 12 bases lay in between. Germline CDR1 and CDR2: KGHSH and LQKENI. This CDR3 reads CASSPGLLGNEQFF. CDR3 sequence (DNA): TGTGCCAGCTCACCGGGACTTCTTGGCAATGAGCAGTTCTTC.

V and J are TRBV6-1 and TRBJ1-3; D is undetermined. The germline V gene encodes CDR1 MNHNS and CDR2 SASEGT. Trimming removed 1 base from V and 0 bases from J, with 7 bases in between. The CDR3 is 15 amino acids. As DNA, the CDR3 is TGTGCCAGCAGTGAAGGGTTCAACTCTGGAAACACCATATATTTT. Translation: CASSEGFNSGNTIYF.

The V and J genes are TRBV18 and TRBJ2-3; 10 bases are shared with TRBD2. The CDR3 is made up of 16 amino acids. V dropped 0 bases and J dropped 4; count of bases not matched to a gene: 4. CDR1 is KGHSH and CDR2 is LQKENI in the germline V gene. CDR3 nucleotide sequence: TGTGCCAGCTCACCACCGGCTAGCGGGAGTGCAGATACGCAGTATTTT. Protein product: CASSPPASGSADTQYF.

CDR3: CASSRGGTEETQYF. CDR3 DNA: TGTGCCAGCAGCCGAGGTGGGACAGAAGAGACCCAGTACTTC. V gene TRBV7-2 combines with J gene TRBJ2-5, with TRBD1 matching over 7 bases. The CDR3 is made up of 14 amino acids. In germline, CDR1 is SGHTA, CDR2 FQGNSA. V shed 5 bases and J 3 bases; nucleotides not matched to a gene: 6.

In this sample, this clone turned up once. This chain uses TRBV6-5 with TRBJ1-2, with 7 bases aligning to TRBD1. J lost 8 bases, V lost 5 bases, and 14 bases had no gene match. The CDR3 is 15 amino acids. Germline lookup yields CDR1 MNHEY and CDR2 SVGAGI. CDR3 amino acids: CASSSGQAGYRGYTF. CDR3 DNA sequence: TGTGCCAGCAGTAGCGGACAGGCGGGATATCGGGGCTACACCTTC.

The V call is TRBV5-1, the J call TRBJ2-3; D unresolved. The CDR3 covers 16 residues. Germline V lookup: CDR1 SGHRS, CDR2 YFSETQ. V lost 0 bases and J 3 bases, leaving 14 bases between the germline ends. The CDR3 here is CASSLASSLQTDTQYF. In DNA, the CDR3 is TGCGCCAGCAGCTTGGCGTCGAGCTTGCAAACAGATACGCAGTATTTT. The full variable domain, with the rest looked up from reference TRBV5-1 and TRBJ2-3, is KAGVTQTPRYLIKTRGQQVTLSCSPISGHRSVSWYQQTPGQGLQFLFEYFSETQRNKGNFPGRFSGRQFSNSRSEMNVSTLELGDSALYLCASSLASSLQTDTQYFGPGTRLTVL.

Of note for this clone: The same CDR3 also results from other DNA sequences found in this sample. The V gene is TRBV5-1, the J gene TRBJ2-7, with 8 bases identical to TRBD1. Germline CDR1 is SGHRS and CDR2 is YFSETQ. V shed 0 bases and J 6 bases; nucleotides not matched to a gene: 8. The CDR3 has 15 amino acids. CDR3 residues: CASSLEGQGAGEQYF. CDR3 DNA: TGCGCCAGCAGCTTGGAGGGGCAGGGGGCGGGCGAGCAGTACTTC.